The source of this T cell receptor beta chain is a study of beta chain features in type 1 diabetes. Study-level points and caveats: Patients' naive, central memory and regulatory TCRB repertoires appeared more alike than those of healthy donors.

Expressed TCRB transcripts were sequenced because the entire RNA isolate underwent reverse transcription. TCRdb's copy holds only in-frame clones and misses some; the assay was immunoSEQ multiplex PCR. The sample holds a few hundred thousand clones, about 15% seen once. Worth noting for this clone: Its antigen is unidentified.

The CDR3 loop spans 14 amino acids. Trimming stripped 1 base from V and 5 bases from J, with 12 bases between. Germline V gene sequence: CDR1 LGHNA, CDR2 YSLEER. The chain couples TRBV4-3 to TRBJ2-7; D is ambiguous. This TCR was sampled from a man in his thirties or forties in good health. Sequencing was performed on naive CD4+ T cells from blood. Here the CDR3 reads CASSQGPLKHEQYF. In DNA form, the CDR3 reads TGCGCCAGCAGCCAAGGTCCCCTCAAGCACGAGCAGTACTTC.